The subject of this entry is one T cell receptor (beta chain). Clones were read by immunoSEQ multiplex PCR, and TCRdb kept only the in-frame ones, dropping some. Of 200,000 to 300,000 clones listed, about 88% were seen once; the top ten hold 1.5% to 2%. The sample originates from a study of blood T cell repertoires in COVID-19. Study summary: Acute and convalescent COVID-19 samples came from the United States, Italy and Spain. In each case, the material was cDNA or gDNA derived from T cells, B-cell-depleted T cells, or PBMCs.

The CDR3 has 15 amino acids. Germline V gives CDR1 SGHAT, CDR2 FQNNGV. Trimming removed 1 base from V and 4 bases from J; junction bases left unmatched: 5. The chain uses TRBV11-2 and TRBJ1-1, with TRBD1 matching over 8 bases. Material for sequencing was peripheral blood. This clonotype originated in a man aged 30 to 45 with active or convalescent COVID-19. The CDR3 region has the DNA TGTGCCAGCAGCTTAGGGGGACAGGCGGGCACTGAAGCTTTCTTT. It codes for CASSLGGQAGTEAFF.